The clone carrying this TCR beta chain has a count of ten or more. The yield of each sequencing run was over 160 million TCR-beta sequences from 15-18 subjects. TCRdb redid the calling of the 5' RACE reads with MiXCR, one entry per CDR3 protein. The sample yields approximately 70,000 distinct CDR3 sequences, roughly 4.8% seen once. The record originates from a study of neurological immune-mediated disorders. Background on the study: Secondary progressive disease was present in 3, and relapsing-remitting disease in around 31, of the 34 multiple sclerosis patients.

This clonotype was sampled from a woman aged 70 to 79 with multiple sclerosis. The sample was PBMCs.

CDR3 sequence: CASSGTGLAFYNEQFF. Here the CDR3 DNA reads TGCGCCAGCAGCGGGACGGGACTAGCGTTCTACAATGAGCAGTTCTTC. V gene TRBV5-1 combines with J gene TRBJ2-1; the match to TRBD2 covers 10 bases. CDR1 SGHRS and CDR2 YFSETQ come from the germline V gene. This CDR3 comprises 16 residues. After removal of 4 bases from V and 3 bases from J, the junction contained 7 bases not matched to a gene.